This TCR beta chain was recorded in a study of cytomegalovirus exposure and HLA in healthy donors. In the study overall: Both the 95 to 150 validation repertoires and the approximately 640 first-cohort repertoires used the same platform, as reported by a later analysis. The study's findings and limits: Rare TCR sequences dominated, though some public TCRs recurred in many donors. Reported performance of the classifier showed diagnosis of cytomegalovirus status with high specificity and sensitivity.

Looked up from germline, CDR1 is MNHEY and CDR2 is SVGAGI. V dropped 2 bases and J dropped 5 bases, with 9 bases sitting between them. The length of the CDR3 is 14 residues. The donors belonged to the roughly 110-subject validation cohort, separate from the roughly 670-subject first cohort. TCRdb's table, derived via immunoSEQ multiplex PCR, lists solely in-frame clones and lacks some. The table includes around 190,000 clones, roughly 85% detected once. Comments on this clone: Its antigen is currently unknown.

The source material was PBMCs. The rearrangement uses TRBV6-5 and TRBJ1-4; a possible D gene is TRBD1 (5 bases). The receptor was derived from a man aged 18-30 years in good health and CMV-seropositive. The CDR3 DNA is TGTGCCAGCAGTTACAGGGGATGGAATGAAAAACTGTTTTTT. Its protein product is CASSYRGWNEKLFF.